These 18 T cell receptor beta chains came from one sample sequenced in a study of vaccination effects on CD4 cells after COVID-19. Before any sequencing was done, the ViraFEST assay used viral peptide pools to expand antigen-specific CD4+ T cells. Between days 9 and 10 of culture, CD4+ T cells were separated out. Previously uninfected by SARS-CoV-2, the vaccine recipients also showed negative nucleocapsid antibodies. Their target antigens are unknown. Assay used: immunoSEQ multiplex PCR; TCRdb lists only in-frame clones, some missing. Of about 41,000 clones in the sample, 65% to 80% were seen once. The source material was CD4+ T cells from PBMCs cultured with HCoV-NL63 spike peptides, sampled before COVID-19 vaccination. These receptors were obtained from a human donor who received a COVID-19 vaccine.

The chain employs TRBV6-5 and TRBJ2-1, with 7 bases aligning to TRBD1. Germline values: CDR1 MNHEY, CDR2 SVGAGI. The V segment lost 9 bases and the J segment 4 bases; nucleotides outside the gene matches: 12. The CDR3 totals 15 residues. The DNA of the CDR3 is TGTGCCAGTCTGCGGACAGGAGGTTCTTACAATGAGCAGTTCTTC. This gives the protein CASLRTGGSYNEQFF.

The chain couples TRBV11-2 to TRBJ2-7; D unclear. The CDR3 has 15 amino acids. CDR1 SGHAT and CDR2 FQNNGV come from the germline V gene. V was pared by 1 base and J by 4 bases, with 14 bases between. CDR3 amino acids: CASSLAAQSYYEQYV. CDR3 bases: TGTGCCAGCAGCTTAGCCGCACAGTCATATTACGAGCAGTACGTC.

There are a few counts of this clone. The CDR3 sequence is CASSQTGTGNTIYF. The CDR3 bases are TGTGCCAGCAGCCAAACAGGGACTGGAAACACCATATATTTT. This sequence joins TRBV3-1 (or the pseudogene TRBV3-2) and TRBJ1-3, with D tentatively TRBD1 (6 bases). The CDR3 contains 14 residues. Germline V lookup: CDR1 LGHDT, CDR2 YNNKEL (reference sequence). Trimming pared 2 bases from V and 2 bases from J, leaving 7 bases between.

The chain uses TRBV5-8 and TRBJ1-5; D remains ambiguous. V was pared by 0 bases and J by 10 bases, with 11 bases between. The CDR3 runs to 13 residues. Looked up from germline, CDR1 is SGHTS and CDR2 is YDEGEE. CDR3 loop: CASSLGQVNPQHF. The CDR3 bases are TGTGCCAGCAGCTTGGGGCAGGTAAACCCCCAGCATTTT.

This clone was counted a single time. CDR3 bases: TGCGCCAGCAGCTTGGGCCCGACAGGGGCAGATACGCAGTATTTT. Translating gives CASSLGPTGADTQYF. This chain uses TRBV5-1 with TRBJ2-3; 8 nucleotides line up with TRBD1. J lost 4 bases, V lost 0 bases, and 4 bases had no gene match. The CDR3 extends over 15 amino acids. Germline V gene data show CDR1 as SGHRS and CDR2 as YFSETQ. Supplemented by reference TRBV5-1 and TRBJ2-3, the full variable domain reads KAGVTQTPRYLIKTRGQQVTLSCSPISGHRSVSWYQQTPGQGLQFLFEYFSETQRNKGNFPGRFSGRQFSNSRSEMNVSTLELGDSALYLCASSLGPTGADTQYFGPGTRLTVL.

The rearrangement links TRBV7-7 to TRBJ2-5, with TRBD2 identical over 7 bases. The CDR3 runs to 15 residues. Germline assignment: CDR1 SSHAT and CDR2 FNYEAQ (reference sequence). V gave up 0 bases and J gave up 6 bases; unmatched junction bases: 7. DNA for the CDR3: TGTGCCAGCAGCTTAGCAGCGACTAGCATGCAGACCCAGTACTTC. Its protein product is CASSLAATSMQTQYF.

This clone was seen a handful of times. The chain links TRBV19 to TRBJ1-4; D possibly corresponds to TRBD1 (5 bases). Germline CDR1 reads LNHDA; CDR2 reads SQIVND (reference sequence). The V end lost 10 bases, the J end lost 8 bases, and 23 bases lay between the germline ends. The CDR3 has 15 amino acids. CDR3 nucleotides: TGTGCCACATCGGCCCCCGGGGGGGTGGCGGAAAAACTGTTTTTT. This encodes CATSAPGGVAEKLFF.

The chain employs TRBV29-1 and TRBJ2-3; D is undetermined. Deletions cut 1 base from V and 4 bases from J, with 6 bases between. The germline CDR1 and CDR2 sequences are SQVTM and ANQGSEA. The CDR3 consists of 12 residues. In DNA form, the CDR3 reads TGCAGCGTTGAAGGGCAGGCAGATACGCAGTATTTT. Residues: CSVEGQADTQYF.

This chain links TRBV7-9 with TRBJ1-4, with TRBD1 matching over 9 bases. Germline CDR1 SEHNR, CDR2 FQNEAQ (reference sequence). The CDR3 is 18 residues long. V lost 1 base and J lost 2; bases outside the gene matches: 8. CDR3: CASSLGLWDRATNEKLFF. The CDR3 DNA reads TGTGCCAGCAGCTTAGGCCTATGGGACAGGGCCACTAATGAAAAACTGTTTTTT.

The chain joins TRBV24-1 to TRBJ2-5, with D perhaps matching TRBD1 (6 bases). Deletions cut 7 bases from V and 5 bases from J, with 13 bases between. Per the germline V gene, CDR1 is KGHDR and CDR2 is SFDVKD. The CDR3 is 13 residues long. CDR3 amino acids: CATSRQAGETQYF. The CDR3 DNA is TGTGCCACCAGCCGACAGGCCGGGGAGACCCAGTACTTC.

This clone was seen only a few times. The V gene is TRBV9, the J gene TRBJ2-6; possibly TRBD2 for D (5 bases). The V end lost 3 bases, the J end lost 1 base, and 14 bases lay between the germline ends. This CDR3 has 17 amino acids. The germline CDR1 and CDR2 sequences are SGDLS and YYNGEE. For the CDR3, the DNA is TGTGCCAGCAGCGCCGCCCCTCGGGGTTCTGGGGCCAACGTCCTGACTTTC. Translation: CASSAAPRGSGANVLTF.

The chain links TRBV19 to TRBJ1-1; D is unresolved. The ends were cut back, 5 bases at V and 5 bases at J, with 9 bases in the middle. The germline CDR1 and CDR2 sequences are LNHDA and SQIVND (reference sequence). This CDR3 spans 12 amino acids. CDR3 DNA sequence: TGTGCCAGTAGTCTGACACTAACTGAAGCTTTCTTT. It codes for CASSLTLTEAFF.

The CDR3 here is CASRALDGGKIEAFF. The CDR3 DNA reads as TGTGCCAGTAGAGCCTTAGACGGAGGGAAAATTGAAGCTTTCTTT. V and J are TRBV19 and TRBJ1-1; D call uncertain. Trimming pared 6 bases from V and 7 bases from J, leaving 21 bases between. CDR3 size: 15 residues. The germline CDR1 and CDR2 sequences are LNHDA and SQIVND (reference sequence). The full variable domain, its missing parts supplied by reference TRBV19 and TRBJ1-1, is DGGITQSPKYLFRKEGQNVTLSCEQNLNHDAMYWYRQDPGQGLRLIYYSQIVNDFQKGDIAEGYSVSREKKESFPLTVTSAQKNPTAFYLCASRALDGGKIEAFFGQGTRLTVV.

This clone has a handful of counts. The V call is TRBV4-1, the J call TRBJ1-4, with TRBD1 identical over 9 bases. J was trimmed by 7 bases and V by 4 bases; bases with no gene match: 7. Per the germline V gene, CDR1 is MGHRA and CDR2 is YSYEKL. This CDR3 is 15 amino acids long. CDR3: CASSPRDREGEKLFF. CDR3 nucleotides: TGCGCCAGCAGCCCCCGGGACAGGGAGGGTGAAAAACTGTTTTTT.

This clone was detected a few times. CDR3 in DNA: TGCGCCAGCAGCTTCGGCAGGGCGAACACCGGGGAGCTGTTTTTT. Protein: CASSFGRANTGELFF. The gene calls are TRBV5-1 and TRBJ2-2; a possible D gene is TRBD1 (5 bases). CDR1 and CDR2 from the germline V gene are SGHRS and YFSETQ. This CDR3 has 15 amino acids. The V and J ends lost 2 bases and 0 bases respectively, with 8 bases between them.

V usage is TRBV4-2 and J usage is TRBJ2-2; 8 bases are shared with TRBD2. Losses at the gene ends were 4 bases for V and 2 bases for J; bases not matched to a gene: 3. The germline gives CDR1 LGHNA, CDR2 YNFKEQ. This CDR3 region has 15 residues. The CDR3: CASSPGLGNTGELFF. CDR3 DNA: TGTGCCAGCAGCCCGGGACTAGGAAACACCGGGGAGCTGTTTTTT.

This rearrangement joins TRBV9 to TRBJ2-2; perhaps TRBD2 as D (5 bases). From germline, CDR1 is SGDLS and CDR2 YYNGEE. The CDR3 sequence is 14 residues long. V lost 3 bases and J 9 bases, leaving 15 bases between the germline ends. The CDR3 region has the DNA TGTGCCAGCAGCGAGGAGGTTGCGGAGCGGGAGCTGTTTTTT. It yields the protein CASSEEVAERELFF.

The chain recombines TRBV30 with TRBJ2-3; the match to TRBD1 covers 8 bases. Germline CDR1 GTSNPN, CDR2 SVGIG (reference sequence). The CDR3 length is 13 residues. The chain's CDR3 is CALQRTGTDTQYF. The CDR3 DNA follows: TGTGCTCTGCAACGGACAGGGACTGATACGCAGTATTTT.